This T cell receptor (beta chain) was retrieved from a study of blood T cell repertoires in COVID-19. Per the germline V gene, CDR1 is SGDLS and CDR2 is YYNGEE. The CDR3 contains 15 residues. Trimming took 3 bases from V and 2 from J; bases not matched to a gene: 7. The method was immunoSEQ multiplex PCR; TCRdb's version includes in-frame clones alone and lacks a portion of them. The data contain some 110,000 clones, just under 85% of them singletons. This receptor was identified in a man in his 70s with active or convalescent COVID-19. This sequence joins TRBV9 and TRBJ2-5; 7 bases are a match to TRBD1. The sequencing input was peripheral blood. This CDR3 is CASSAGGPTQETQYF. The CDR3, as DNA: TGTGCCAGCAGCGCAGGGGGACCAACACAAGAGACCCAGTACTTC.